This TCR beta chain originates from a study of CD8 T cells in ankylosing spondylitis (dated by TCRdb to about 2017). As for the study more broadly: The study set out to find disease-linked TCR variants by profiling T cell receptor beta repertoires in ankylosing spondylitis patients and healthy donors. Peripheral blood was sampled, and synovial fluid was additionally collected from ankylosing spondylitis patients. In total, the full study cohort was made up of 110 or so healthy donors and roughly 27 ankylosing spondylitis patients.

The table lists this clonotype with a few counts. Its recognized antigen is unknown. Base-call qualities are not available, and no considerably larger clone is one nucleotide away. The sequencing machine was an Illumina HiSeq 2500. TCR beta libraries were prepared by quantitative 5'-RACE with molecular barcodes. The source study handled its data this way. Disease-linked TCR variants were identified with a new computational method built on a probabilistic model of VDJ rearrangement. In TCRdb, the public reads were trimmed at Q25 with fastp and aligned with MiXCR, with productive beta chains retained. Records with the same CDR3 protein are collapsed into one entry carrying the most frequent genes and DNA. TCRdb, not the authors, supplied the V and J calls. This sample has 200,000 or so distinct CDR3 sequences in its table, and 10% to 15% of those were observed once. 9.5% to 12% of the sample goes to the ten largest clones.

Reading from cysteine to phenylalanine, the CDR3 counts 15 amino acids. Just the 45-base CDR3 DNA is kept, in frame starting at base 1. The germline V gene (reference sequence) gives CDR1 as SGHKS and CDR2 as YYEKEE. V ends up 0 bases short and J 3 bases short, with an unmatched junction base count of 4. Overall study outcomes, separate from this receptor: Some of the motif variants had been reported before in the synovial fluid and blood of reactive arthritis patients, a finding that suggests common disease-initiation mechanisms. Significant enrichment of the disease-linked clones was reported in matched synovial fluid samples from ankylosing spondylitis patients. Blood from ankylosing spondylitis patients appeared to be characterized by a TCR beta motif composed of under 10 highly homologous amino acid variants. The disease-linked clones showed a CD8+ phenotype and occurred at relatively low frequencies in peripheral blood.

This receptor chain uses TRBV5-5 and TRBJ2-5; the central 8 bases match TRBD2. This TCR was sampled from a female donor with ankylosing spondylitis or in good health (not recorded which). Sequenced input: blood, either unsorted or a sorted T cell fraction (not recorded which). Read as DNA, the sequence is TGTGCCAGCAGCTTGGACGGGAGGGTTGAAGAGACCCAGTACTTC. Translated, this gives CASSLDGRVEETQYF. Full variable domain (CDR3 extended with the reference TRBV5-5 and TRBJ2-5 proteins): DAGVTQSPTHLIKTRGQQVTLRCSPISGHKSVSWYQQVLGQGPQFIFQYYEKEERGRGNFPDRFSARQFPNYSSELNVNALLLGDSALYLCASSLDGRVEETQYFGPGTRLLVL.